What follows describes a single T cell receptor beta chain. This entry belongs to a study of blood T cell repertoires in COVID-19. The V gene lost 2 bases and the J gene lost 6 bases, with 14 bases spanning the gap. Germline V CDR1 and CDR2: MNHNS, SASEGT. CDR3 size: 15 residues. Original methodology: Estimates of nucleated cell counts were drawn from the amplification of reference gene primers. TCRdb keeps only in-frame clones here, not all; method: immunoSEQ multiplex PCR. V, J and clone size derive from that table, while D and trimming were established from the DNA sequence. The sample contains around 110,000 clones, almost 85% of which appear only once.

The sequenced material came from peripheral blood. This TCR was sampled from a man aged 65 to 79 with active or convalescent COVID-19. The rearrangement links TRBV6-1 to TRBJ1-5; no definite D call. CDR3 DNA: TGTGCCAGCAGTGAAAGTTACGGCGGAGGTCAGCCCCAGCATTTT. Amino acid sequence: CASSESYGGGQPQHF.